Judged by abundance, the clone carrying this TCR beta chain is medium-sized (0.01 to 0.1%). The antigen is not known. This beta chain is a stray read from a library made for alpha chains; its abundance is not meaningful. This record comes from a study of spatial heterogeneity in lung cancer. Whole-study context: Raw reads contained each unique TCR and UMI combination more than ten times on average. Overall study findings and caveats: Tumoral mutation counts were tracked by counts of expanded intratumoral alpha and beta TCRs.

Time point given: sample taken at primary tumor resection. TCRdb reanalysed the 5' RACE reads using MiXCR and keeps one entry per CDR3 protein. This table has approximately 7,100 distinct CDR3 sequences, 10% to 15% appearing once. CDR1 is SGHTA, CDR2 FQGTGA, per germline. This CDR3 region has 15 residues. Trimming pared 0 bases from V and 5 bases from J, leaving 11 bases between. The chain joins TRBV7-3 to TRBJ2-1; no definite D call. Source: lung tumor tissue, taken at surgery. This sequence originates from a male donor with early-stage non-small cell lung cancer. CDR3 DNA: TGTGCCAGCAGCTTAACAGGTGGCGCTGACAATGAGCAGTTCTTC. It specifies CASSLTGGADNEQFF.